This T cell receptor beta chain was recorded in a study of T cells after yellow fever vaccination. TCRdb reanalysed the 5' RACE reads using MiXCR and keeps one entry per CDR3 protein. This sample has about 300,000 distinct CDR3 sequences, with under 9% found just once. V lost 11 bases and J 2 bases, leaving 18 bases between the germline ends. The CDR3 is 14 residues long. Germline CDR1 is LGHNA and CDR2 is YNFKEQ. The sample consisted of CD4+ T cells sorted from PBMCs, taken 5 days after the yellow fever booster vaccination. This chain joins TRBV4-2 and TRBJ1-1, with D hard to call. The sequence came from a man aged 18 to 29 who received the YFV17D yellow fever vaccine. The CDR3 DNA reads TGTGCCGCATCGTCGGGGAGGGAAAACACTGAAGCTTTCTTT. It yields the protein CAASSGRENTEAFF.